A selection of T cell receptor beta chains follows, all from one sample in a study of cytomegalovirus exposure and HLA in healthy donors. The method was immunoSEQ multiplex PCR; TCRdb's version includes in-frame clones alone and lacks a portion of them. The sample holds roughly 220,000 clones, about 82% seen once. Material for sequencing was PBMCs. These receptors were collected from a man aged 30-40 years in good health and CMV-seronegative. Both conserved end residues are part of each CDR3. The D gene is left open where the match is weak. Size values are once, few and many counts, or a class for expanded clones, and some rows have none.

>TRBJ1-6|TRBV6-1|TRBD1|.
CASSEVMGTGNSPLHF
TGTGCCAGCAGTGAAGTAATGGGGACAGGGAATTCACCCCTCCACTTT
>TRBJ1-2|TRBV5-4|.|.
CASSLAGGGNYGYTF
TGTGCCAGCAGCTTGGCAGGTGGGGGGAACTATGGCTACACCTTC
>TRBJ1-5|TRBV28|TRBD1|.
CASSSTGGSGQPQHF
TGTGCCAGCAGTTCCACAGGGGGCTCAGGGCAGCCCCAGCATTTT
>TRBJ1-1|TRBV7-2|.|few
CASSPHQTANTEAFF
TGTGCCAGCAGCCCACACCAGACAGCGAACACTGAAGCTTTCTTT
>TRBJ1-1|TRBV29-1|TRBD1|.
CSVERDREAGGAFF
TGCAGCGTTGAGAGGGACAGGGAGGCCGGTGGAGCTTTCTTT
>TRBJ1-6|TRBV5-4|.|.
CASSLGSAYNSPLHF
TGTGCCAGCAGCTTGGGGTCAGCCTATAATTCACCCCTCCACTTT
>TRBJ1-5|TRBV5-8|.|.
CASSLGGGPSNQPQHF
TGTGCCAGCAGCTTGGGAGGAGGTCCTAGCAATCAGCCCCAGCATTTT
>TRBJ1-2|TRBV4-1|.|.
CASSPRENYGYTF
TGCGCCAGCAGCCCCCGGGAGAACTATGGCTACACCTTC
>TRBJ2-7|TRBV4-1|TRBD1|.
CASSRVVTGFSDEQYF
TGCGCCAGCAGCCGAGTTGTGACAGGGTTTTCGGACGAGCAGTACTTC
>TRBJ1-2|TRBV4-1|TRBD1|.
CASSQVMGTGCTF
TGCGCCAGCAGCCAAGTGATGGGGACAGGGTGCACCTTC
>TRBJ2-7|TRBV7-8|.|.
CASSFTGTSGEQYF
TGTGCCAGCAGCTTCACAGGGACATCGGGCGAGCAGTACTTC
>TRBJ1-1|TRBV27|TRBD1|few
CASSLDRGMNTEAFF
TGTGCCAGCAGTTTAGACAGGGGAATGAACACTGAAGCTTTCTTT
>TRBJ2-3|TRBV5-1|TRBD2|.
CASNYRKGGGAVDTQYF
TGCGCCAGCAACTATCGAAAGGGCGGGGGGGCCGTGGATACGCAGTATTTT
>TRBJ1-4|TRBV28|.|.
CASSPDEKLFF
TGTGCCAGCAGCCCGGATGAAAAACTGTTTTTT
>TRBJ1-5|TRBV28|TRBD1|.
CASSFGGGGNQPQHF
TGTGCCAGCAGTTTCGGAGGGGGCGGGAATCAGCCCCAGCATTTT
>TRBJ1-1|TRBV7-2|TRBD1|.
CASSLGQGSTEAFF
TGTGCCAGCAGCTTAGGACAGGGTTCCACTGAAGCTTTCTTT
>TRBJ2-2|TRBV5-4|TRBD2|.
CASSLVAGGGTGELFF
TGTGCCAGCAGCTTGGTGGCGGGCGGGGGCACCGGGGAGCTGTTTTTT
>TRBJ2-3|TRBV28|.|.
CASAAVGDTQYF
TGTGCCAGCGCTGCGGTAGGAGATACGCAGTATTTT
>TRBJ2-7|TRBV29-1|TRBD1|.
CSVEDRGQGNKWNTYEQYF
TGCAGCGTTGAAGATCGGGGACAGGGGAATAAATGGAATACCTACGAGCAGTACTTC
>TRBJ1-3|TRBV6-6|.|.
CASSPGYTIYF
TGTGCCAGCAGTCCCGGTTACACCATATATTTT
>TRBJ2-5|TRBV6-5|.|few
CASSYGVGTTQETQYF
TGTGCCAGCAGTTACGGGGTAGGGACAACCCAAGAGACCCAGTACTTC
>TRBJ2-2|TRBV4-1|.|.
CASSQRAGQPNTGELFF
TGCGCCAGCAGCCAAAGGGCTGGACAGCCTAACACCGGGGAGCTGTTTTTT